This T cell receptor (beta chain) came from a study of cytomegalovirus exposure and HLA in healthy donors. Broader study findings: Highly shared variants forming one cluster were likely a sequencing artifact. Researchers counted around 170 TCR beta chains as cytomegalovirus-associated.

Primers for the PCR totalled 60 Vbeta and 13 Jbeta. Authors' analysis steps: Unique TCR beta chains totaled some 80 million in a later count, with some 10 million of them shared. Clones were read by immunoSEQ multiplex PCR, and TCRdb kept only the in-frame ones, dropping some. Clone size and the V and J calls come from that table; the DNA yielded D and trimming. In the table there are about 150,000 clones, 70% to 80% of which are singletons. The CDR3 runs to 15 residues. Looked up from germline, CDR1 is MNHEY and CDR2 is SVGAGI. The germline V and J ends were trimmed by 3 bases and 4 bases, with 12 bases remaining between them. As for this clone: What it binds is not known.

The rearrangement joins TRBV6-5 to TRBJ2-2; TRBD2 might be the D (7 bases). The sample taken for sequencing was PBMCs. The sequence was obtained from a woman in her 40s in good health and CMV-seronegative. CDR3 loop: CASSYRGASTGELFF. The CDR3 DNA reads as TGTGCCAGCAGTTATCGGGGGGCTAGCACCGGGGAGCTGTTTTTT.